The clone carrying this T cell receptor beta chain appeared a few times. Its antigen is still unknown. The CDR3 has 15 amino acids. The germline V and J ends were trimmed by 0 bases and 1 base, with 7 bases remaining between them. The germline V gene has CDR1 LGHDT and CDR2 YNNKEL (reference sequence). TCRdb passed the 5' RACE reads through MiXCR, listing each CDR3 protein once. The repertoire consists of roughly 470,000 distinct CDR3 sequences, with 25% to 30% occurring once and the leading ten covering approximately 1%. The source of the sample is a study of CD8 T cells in ankylosing spondylitis. Study-wide findings and caveats: Characteristic, it appeared, of ankylosing spondylitis blood was a TCR beta motif of eight highly homologous variants. Disease-linked clones had a CD8+ phenotype and relatively low frequency in peripheral blood. Earlier authors reported some of these motif variants in reactive arthritis synovial fluid and blood.

The material sequenced was blood, either unsorted or a sorted T cell fraction (not recorded which). The rearrangement uses TRBV3-1 and TRBJ1-5, with D uncertain. This clonotype originated in a male donor with ankylosing spondylitis. The CDR3: CASSQDVRSNQPQHF. The CDR3 DNA reads TGTGCCAGCAGCCAAGATGTCAGAAGCAATCAGCCCCAGCATTTT.